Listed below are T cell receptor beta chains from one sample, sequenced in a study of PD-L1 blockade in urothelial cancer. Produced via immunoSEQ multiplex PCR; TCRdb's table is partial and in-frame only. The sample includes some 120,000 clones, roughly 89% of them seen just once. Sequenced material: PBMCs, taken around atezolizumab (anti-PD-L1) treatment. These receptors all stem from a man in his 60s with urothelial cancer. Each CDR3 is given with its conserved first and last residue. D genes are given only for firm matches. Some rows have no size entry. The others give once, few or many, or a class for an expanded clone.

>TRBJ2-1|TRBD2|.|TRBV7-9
TGTGCCAGCAGCTTAGTGCTAGCGGGGGGCCCACCGGGGGATGAGCAGTTCTTC
CASSLVLAGGPPGDEQFF
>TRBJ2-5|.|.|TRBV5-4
TGTGCCAGCAGCCGCGGCGGGCCGCAACAAGAGACCCAGTACTTC
CASSRGGPQQETQYF
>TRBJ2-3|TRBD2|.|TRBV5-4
TGTGCCAGCAGCTTGGCGGGGGGGCCAGATACGCAGTATTTT
CASSLAGGPDTQYF
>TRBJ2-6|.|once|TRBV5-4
TGTGCCAGCAGCTACTCCCTTTGGGCCTCTGGGGCCAACGTCCTGACTTTC
CASSYSLWASGANVLTF
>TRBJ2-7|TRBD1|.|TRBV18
TGTGCCAGCTCACCAAGGGACAGCTCCTACGAGCAGTACTTC
CASSPRDSSYEQYF
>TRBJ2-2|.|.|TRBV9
TGTGCCAGCAGCGTAGCTTCAGGACTGAACACCGGGGAGCTGTTTTTT
CASSVASGLNTGELFF
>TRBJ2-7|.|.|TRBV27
TGTGCCAGCAGTTCTCTTATCGAACTAGCAGGGCTCTACGAGCAGTACTTC
CASSSLIELAGLYEQYF
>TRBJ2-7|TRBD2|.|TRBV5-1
TGCGCCAGCAGCCTCCTCGGACTAGCGTTCGAGCAGTACTTC
CASSLLGLAFEQYF
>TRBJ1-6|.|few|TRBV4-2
TGTGCCAGCAGCCAGCGTGGAGGGGATAATTCACCCCTCCACTTT
CASSQRGGDNSPLHF
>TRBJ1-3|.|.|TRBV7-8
TGTGCCAGCAGCCTATCCTCTGGAAACACCATATATTTT
CASSLSSGNTIYF
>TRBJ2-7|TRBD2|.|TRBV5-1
TGCGCCAGCAGCCATCCGACTAGCGGTTACGAGCAGTACTTC
CASSHPTSGYEQYF
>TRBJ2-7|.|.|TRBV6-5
TGTGCCAGCAGTCCGAGGACAACGGCCTACGAGCAGTACTTC
CASSPRTTAYEQYF
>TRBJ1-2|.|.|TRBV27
TGTGCCAGCAGTTTATCCTGGACAGATAGAGTCTACACCTTC
CASSLSWTDRVYTF
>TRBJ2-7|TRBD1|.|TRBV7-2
TGTGCCAGCAGCTACCGAGCCTTGACAGGGGCGGGGGAGCAGTACTTC
CASSYRALTGAGEQYF
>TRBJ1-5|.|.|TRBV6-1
TGTGCCAGCAGCGACAGCATTATTAGCAATCAGCCCCAGCATTTT
CASSDSIISNQPQHF
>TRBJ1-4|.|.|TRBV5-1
TGCGCCAGCAGCCAAGGACAACAGAATGAAAAACTGTTTTTT
CASSQGQQNEKLFF
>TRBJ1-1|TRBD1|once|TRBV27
TGTGCCAGCAGTCCCGGGACAGGGGTAGGGGACACTGAAGCTTTCTTT
CASSPGTGVGDTEAFF
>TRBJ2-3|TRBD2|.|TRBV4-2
TGTGCCAGCAGCCAGGGGACTAGCGGGGATACGCAGTATTTT
CASSQGTSGDTQYF
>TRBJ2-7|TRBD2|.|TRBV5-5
TGTGCCAGCAGCTTCGGGGGAGGGAGCTCCTACGAGCAGTACTTC
CASSFGGGSSYEQYF
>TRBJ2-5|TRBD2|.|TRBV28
TGTGCCAGCAGTTTGCCCGGGACTAGGGAGACCCAGTACTTC
CASSLPGTRETQYF
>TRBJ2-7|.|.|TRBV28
TGTGCCAGCACCCGTTTGCCTAGTTCCTACGAGCAGTACTTC
CASTRLPSSYEQYF
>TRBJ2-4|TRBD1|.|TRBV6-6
TGTGCCAGCAGTTACTCGGACAGGGCTGGAAACATTCAGTACTTC
CASSYSDRAGNIQYF
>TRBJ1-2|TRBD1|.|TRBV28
TGTGCCAGCAGTCCCGGGACAGGGAACTATGGCTACACCTTC
CASSPGTGNYGYTF
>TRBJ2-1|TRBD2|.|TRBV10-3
TGTGCCATCAGTGCCCTAGCGGGGAGGAGCTCCTACAATGAGCAGTTCTTC
CAISALAGRSSYNEQFF
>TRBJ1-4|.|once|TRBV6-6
TGTGCCAGCAGTTACTTCGGGAGTCTTAATGAAAAACTGTTTTTT
CASSYFGSLNEKLFF
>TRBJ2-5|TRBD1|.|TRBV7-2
TGTGCCAGCAGCTCGGGGACAGGAAGACAAGAGACCCAGTACTTC
CASSSGTGRQETQYF
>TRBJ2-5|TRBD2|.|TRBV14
TGTGCCAGCAGCCTTAGCGGGAGTGAGACCCAGTACTTC
CASSLSGSETQYF
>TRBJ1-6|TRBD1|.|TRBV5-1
TGCGCCAGCAGCTTGGGAGCCCGGACAGGGAATAATTCACCCCTCCACTTT
CASSLGARTGNNSPLHF
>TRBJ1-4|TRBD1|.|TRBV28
TGTGCCAGCAGCTCGGACAGGGTCGGTGAAAAACTGTTTTTT
CASSSDRVGEKLFF
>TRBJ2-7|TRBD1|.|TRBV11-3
TGTGCCAGCAGCTTCCGGGGACAGGGGTCCTACGAGCAGTACTTC
CASSFRGQGSYEQYF
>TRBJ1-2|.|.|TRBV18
TGTGCCAGCTCACCACTCCCAGGGTTAGGGTATGGCTACACCTTC
CASSPLPGLGYGYTF
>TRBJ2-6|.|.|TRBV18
TGTGCCAGCTCACCTTCGCGGGCCTCTGGGGCCAACGTCCTGACTTTC
CASSPSRASGANVLTF
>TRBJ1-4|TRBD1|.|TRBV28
TGTGCCACCCAGAGGGACAGAACGGTTGAAAAACTGTTTTTT
CATQRDRTVEKLFF
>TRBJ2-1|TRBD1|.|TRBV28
TGTGCCAGCAGTGACAGGGTAGGGAATGAGCAGTTCTTC
CASSDRVGNEQFF
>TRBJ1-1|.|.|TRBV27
TGTGCCAGCACCCCTGGCCAGGGAGGGCTAGCTGAAGCTTTCTTT
CASTPGQGGLAEAFF
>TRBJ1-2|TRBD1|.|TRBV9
TGTGCCAGCAGCGCGATGCCGGGACAGGGCTATGGCTACACCTTC
CASSAMPGQGYGYTF
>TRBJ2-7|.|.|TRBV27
TGTGCCAGCAGGGTCGCAGGGCCGGGCGAGCAGTACTTC
CASRVAGPGEQYF
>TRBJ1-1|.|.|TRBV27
TGTGCCAGCAGAAAAAGTAGGGGTATGAACACTGAAGCTTTCTTT
CASRKSRGMNTEAFF
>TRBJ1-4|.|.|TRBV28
TGTGCCAGCAGTTTACAAGGGCGGGGTGAAAAACTGTTTTTT
CASSLQGRGEKLFF
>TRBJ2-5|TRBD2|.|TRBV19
TGTGCCACAACTCCGTCGGGGGGGTATCGGGCGACCCAGTACTTC
CATTPSGGYRATQYF
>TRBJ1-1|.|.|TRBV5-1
TGCGCCAGCAGCTTGGAGGTCAGGAGGGGATCTGAAGCTTTCTTT
CASSLEVRRGSEAFF
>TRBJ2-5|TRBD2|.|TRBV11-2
TGTGCCAGCAGCTCTTCCGGGGGGGCCCGGGAGACCCAGTACTTC
CASSSSGGARETQYF
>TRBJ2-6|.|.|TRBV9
TGTGCCAGCAGCGTAGCGGGGTCTGGGGCCAACGTCCTGACTTTC
CASSVAGSGANVLTF
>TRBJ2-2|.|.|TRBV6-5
TGTGCCAGCAGTCCAGGGTACACCGGGGAGCTGTTTTTT
CASSPGYTGELFF
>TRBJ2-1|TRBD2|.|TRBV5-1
TGCGCCAGCAGCTCGCCAAAGCGGGGGGGCCCGAATGAGCAGTTCTTC
CASSSPKRGGPNEQFF
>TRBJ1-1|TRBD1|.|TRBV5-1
TGCGCCAGCAGCCCCAGGGGGCGCGGGAACACTGAAGCTTTCTTT
CASSPRGRGNTEAFF
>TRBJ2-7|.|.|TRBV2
TGTGCCAGCAGGGTCCAGGGGATCGAGCAGTACTTC
CASRVQGIEQYF